Following are 18 T cell receptor beta chains from one sample sequenced in a study of vaccination and CD4 T cells after COVID-19. Oncomine TCR Beta short-read sequencing was applied to DNA from cultured CD4+ T cells. One entry per CDR3 protein results from TCRdb running MiXCR on the PCR reads. The table records some 11,000 distinct CDR3 sequences, 30% of them present only once. Treatment noted: roughly 11-day PBMC culture with coronavirus spike peptide pools or control peptides (ViraFEST assay). No antigens are known for them. Sequenced material: cultured CD4+ T cells from blood. The receptors originated from a human donor with COVID-19.

The chain carries TRBV11-2 and TRBJ1-1; D is undetermined. CDR3 length equals 11 residues. The V and J ends lost 2 bases and 3 bases respectively, with 1 base between them. Germline CDR1 and CDR2: SGHAT and FQNNGV. The CDR3 loop reads CASSLYTEAFF. The CDR3 DNA sequence: TGTGCCAGCAGCTTATACACTGAAGCTTTCTTT.

This clonotype has a handful of counts. The chain employs TRBV19 and TRBJ1-1; a weak D match, TRBD1 (6 bases). Germline V lookup: CDR1 LNHDA, CDR2 SQIVND (reference sequence). CDR3 length: 15 amino acids. V lost 4 bases and J 4 bases, leaving 16 bases between the germline ends. CDR3 bases: TGTGCCAGTAGTAAATTAAGGGGGTCTGGCACTGAAGCTTTCTTT. Its protein is CASSKLRGSGTEAFF.

V gene TRBV20-1 combines with J gene TRBJ2-3; D is perhaps TRBD2 (5 bases). The germline V gene has CDR1 DFQATT and CDR2 SNEGSKA (reference sequence). V lost 1 base to trimming and J lost 2 bases, with 16 bases between them. CDR3 length: 16 residues. In DNA form, the CDR3 reads TGCAGTGCTAGAGGCCCGACTACCTCCTCCACAGATACGCAGTATTTT. Encoded protein: CSARGPTTSSTDTQYF.

The sample holds a few counts of this clonotype. The chain has TRBV11-1 and TRBJ2-3; D remains ambiguous. Trimming stripped 1 base from V and 1 base from J, with 9 bases between. This CDR3 is built from 15 residues. Germline-derived CDR1 and CDR2 are SGHAT and FQDESV (reference sequence). CDR3 loop: CASSLDTVGTDTQYF. The CDR3 DNA is TGTGCCAGCAGCTTAGACACCGTAGGCACAGATACGCAGTATTTT.

This clonotype was seen a few times. CDR3 bases: TGTGCCAGCAGTAAGATCCCGCAGCAAGCTTTCTTT. Its protein product is CASSKIPQQAFF. The chain uses TRBV14 and TRBJ1-1; D call uncertain. CDR1 and CDR2 (germline): SGHDN, FVKESK. Deletions cut 6 bases from V and 9 bases from J, with 14 bases between. The length of the CDR3 is 12 residues.

V gene TRBV6-1 combines with J gene TRBJ1-5; D is ambiguous. Germline CDR1 reads MNHNS; CDR2 reads SASEGT. The V and J ends lost 11 bases and 4 bases respectively, with 12 bases between them. The CDR3 has 12 residues. The DNA of the CDR3 is TGTGCCGGCACCACGGGAAATCAGCCCCAGCATTTT. This codes for CAGTTGNQPQHF.

This clonotype appeared a few times. This sequence joins TRBV7-3 and TRBJ2-2; TRBD1 matches at 11 bases. The CDR3 totals 18 residues. V shed 5 bases, J shed 1 base, and the junction held 9 bases outside the gene matches. The germline CDR1 and CDR2 sequences are SGHTA and FQGTGA. The CDR3: CASSPDRGRDGNTGELFF. CDR3 in DNA: TGTGCCAGCAGCCCGGACAGGGGGCGCGACGGGAACACCGGGGAGCTGTTTTTT.

This chain uses TRBV18 with TRBJ1-2, with 8 bases lining up with TRBD1. The germline V gene has CDR1 KGHSH and CDR2 LQKENI. V was pared by 3 bases and J by 8 bases, with 11 bases of the junction left unmatched. This CDR3 contains 15 residues. CDR3 DNA: TGTGCCAGCTCACCGTCGACAGGGGCTTCGGGAGGCTACACCTTC. Amino acid sequence: CASSPSTGASGGYTF. Variable domain in full (rest from reference TRBV18 and TRBJ1-2): NAGVMQNPRHLVRRRGQEARLRCSPMKGHSHVYWYRQLPEEGLKFMVYLQKENIIDESGMPKERFSAEFPKEGPSILRIQQVVRGDSAAYFCASSPSTGASGGYTFGSGTRLTVV.

This clonotype was seen more than once but under ten times. The V and J genes are TRBV6-1 and TRBJ2-3; D possibly corresponds to TRBD2 (5 bases). CDR3 length equals 13 residues. The germline V gene encodes CDR1 MNHNS and CDR2 SASEGT. The V end was cut by 4 bases, the J end by 1 base, with 6 bases between. The CDR3 here is CASSVGGTDTQYF. The CDR3 coding sequence is TGTGCCAGCAGTGTCGGGGGCACAGATACGCAGTATTTT.

This sequence joins TRBV10-3 and TRBJ1-2; D may be TRBD1 (6 bases). CDR1 and CDR2 from the germline V gene are ENHRY and SYGVKD. The V end lost 5 bases, the J end lost 2 bases, and 15 bases lay between the germline ends. The CDR3 length is 15 residues. In DNA, the CDR3 is TGTGCCATCAGTAAAGACCGGGACAAGAACTATGGCTACACCTTC. It is translated as CAISKDRDKNYGYTF.

This clonotype came up a few times. The V call is TRBV7-2, the J call TRBJ1-1; tentatively, D is TRBD1 (6 bases). Between the trimmed V and J ends, which lost 5 bases and 10 bases, there was a span of 17 bases. The germline gives CDR1 SGHTA, CDR2 FQGNSA. This CDR3 contains 13 residues. Here the CDR3 DNA reads TGTGCCAGCAGCGACACCAAAGGGACAAGAGCTTTCTTT. Encoded protein: CASSDTKGTRAFF.

This chain links TRBV6-1 with TRBJ2-1; the match to TRBD2 covers 11 bases. Germline V CDR1 and CDR2: MNHNS, SASEGT. With V trimmed by 10 bases and J by 1 base, 9 bases remained unmatched. The CDR3 sequence is 16 residues long. The CDR3 loop reads CATSTLAGGSYNEQFF. In DNA, the CDR3 is TGTGCCACCTCAACTCTAGCGGGGGGTTCCTACAATGAGCAGTTCTTC.

This chain joins TRBV6-1 and TRBJ2-3; a weak D match, TRBD1 (5 bases). This CDR3 has 14 residues. Looked up from germline, CDR1 is MNHNS and CDR2 is SASEGT. V was pared by 6 bases and J by 6 bases, with 16 bases between. The CDR3 nucleotides are TGTGCCAGCAGACGAAACGCCAGGGCGGATACGCAGTATTTT. As protein: CASRRNARADTQYF.

The rearrangement uses TRBV7-2 and TRBJ1-3; 8 nucleotides agree with TRBD1. Germline CDR1 is SGHTA and CDR2 is FQGNSA. CDR3 length equals 17 residues. V gave up 4 bases and J gave up 2 bases; unmatched junction bases: 10. CDR3: CASSYGGQGIAGNTIYF. In nucleotides, the CDR3 is TGTGCCAGCAGCTATGGAGGACAGGGAATCGCTGGAAACACCATATATTTT.

This chain uses TRBV19 with TRBJ1-1; maybe TRBD1 (6 bases). Germline-derived CDR1 and CDR2 are LNHDA and SQIVND (reference sequence). Trimming pared 6 bases from V and 1 base from J, leaving 15 bases between. This CDR3 is 15 amino acids long. CDR3: CASRSTGTQNTEAFF. The DNA for the CDR3 is TGTGCCAGTAGAAGTACCGGGACACAGAACACTGAAGCTTTCTTT.

A few counts support this clonotype. CDR3 coding DNA: TGTGCCAGCAGTGCCCTGGGACTAGCGGGGTTAACCGGGGAGCTGTTTTTT. Translated, it gives CASSALGLAGLTGELFF. This chain uses TRBV25-1 with TRBJ2-2; 13 nucleotides align to TRBD2. This CDR3 contains 17 residues. Trimming at V came to 4 bases and at J to 5 bases, leaving 7 bases not matched to a gene. Germline CDR1 MGHDK, CDR2 SYGVNS.

This clonotype came up a few times. The gene calls are TRBV7-2 and TRBJ2-3, with D uncertain. The V gene's germline CDR1 is SGHTA and CDR2 FQGNSA. The CDR3 is 13 amino acids. Trimming shortened V by 3 bases and J by 0 bases, and 4 bases separated the two germline ends. In nucleotides, the CDR3 is TGTGCCAGCAGCTTTTCTAGCACAGATACGCAGTATTTT. It encodes CASSFSSTDTQYF.

The V and J genes are TRBV12-2 and TRBJ2-5; TRBD2 is taken as the D call from the table, unchecked against the DNA. TRBV12-2 is shown as a pseudogene. The CDR3 is 18 amino acids. CDR3 sequence: CASRLVCGTSGTLGTQYF. CDR3 nucleotides: TGTGCAAGTCGCTTAGTTTGCGGGACTAGCGGGACGTTGGGGACCCAGTACTTC.